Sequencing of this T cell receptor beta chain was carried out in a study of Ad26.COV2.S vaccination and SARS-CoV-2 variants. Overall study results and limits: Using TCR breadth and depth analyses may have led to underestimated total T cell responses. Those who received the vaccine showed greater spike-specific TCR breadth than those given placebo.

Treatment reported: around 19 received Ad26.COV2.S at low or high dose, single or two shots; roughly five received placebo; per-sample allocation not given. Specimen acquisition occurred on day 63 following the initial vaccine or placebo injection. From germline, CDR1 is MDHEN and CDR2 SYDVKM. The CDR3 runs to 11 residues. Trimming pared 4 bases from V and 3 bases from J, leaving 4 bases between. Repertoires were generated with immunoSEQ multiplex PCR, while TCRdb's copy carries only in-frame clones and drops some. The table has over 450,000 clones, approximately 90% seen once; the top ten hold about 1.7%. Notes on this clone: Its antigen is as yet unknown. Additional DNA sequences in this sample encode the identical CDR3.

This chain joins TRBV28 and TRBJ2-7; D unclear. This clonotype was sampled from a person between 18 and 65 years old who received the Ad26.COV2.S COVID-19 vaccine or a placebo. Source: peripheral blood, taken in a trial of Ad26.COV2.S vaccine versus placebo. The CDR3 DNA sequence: TGTGCCAGCAGTTCCTACTACGAGCAGTACTTC. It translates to CASSSYYEQYF.